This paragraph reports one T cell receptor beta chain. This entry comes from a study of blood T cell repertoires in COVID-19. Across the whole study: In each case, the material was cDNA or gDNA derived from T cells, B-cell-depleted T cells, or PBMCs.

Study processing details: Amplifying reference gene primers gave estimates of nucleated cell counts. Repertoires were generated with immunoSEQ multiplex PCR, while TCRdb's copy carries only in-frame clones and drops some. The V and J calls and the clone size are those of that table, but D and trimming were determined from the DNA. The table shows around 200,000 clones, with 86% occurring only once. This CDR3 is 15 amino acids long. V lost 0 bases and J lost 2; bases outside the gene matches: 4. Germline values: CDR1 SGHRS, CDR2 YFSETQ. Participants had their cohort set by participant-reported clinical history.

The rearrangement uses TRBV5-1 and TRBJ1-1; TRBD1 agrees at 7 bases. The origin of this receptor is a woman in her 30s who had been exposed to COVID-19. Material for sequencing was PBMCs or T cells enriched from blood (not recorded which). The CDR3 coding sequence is TGCGCCAGCAGCTTGGCCGGGACAGCAAACACTGAAGCTTTCTTT. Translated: CASSLAGTANTEAFF.